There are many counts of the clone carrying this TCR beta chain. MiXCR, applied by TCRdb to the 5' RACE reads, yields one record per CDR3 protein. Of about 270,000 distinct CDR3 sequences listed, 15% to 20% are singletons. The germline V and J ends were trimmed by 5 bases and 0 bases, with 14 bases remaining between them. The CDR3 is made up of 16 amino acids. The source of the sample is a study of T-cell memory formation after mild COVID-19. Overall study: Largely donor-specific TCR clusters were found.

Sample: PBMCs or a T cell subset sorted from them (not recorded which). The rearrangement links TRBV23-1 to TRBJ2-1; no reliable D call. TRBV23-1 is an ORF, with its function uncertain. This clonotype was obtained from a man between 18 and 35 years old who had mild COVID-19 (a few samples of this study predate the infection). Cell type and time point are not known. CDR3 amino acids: CASSARQDASYNEQFF. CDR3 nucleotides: TGCGCCAGCAGTGCCCGACAAGATGCCTCCTACAATGAGCAGTTCTTC.